Given below is one T cell receptor beta chain in context. Its antigen remains undetermined. No much larger clonotype is one base removed from it; base qualities were not supplied. The sample comes from a study of T cell responses to AZD1222 COVID-19 vaccine (dated by TCRdb to the early 2020s). For the study in its entirety: TCR sequencing was performed for roughly 240 trial participants, of whom approximately 200 were given two doses of AZD1222 and some 26 were given two doses of MenACWY control vaccine. Trial participants were enrolled into age subgroups of 18-55, 56-69 and 70-plus years, which contained around 150, 28 and 57 TCR-sequenced participants, respectively.

Overall results and qualifications from the work: In the small 56-69-year group, the increase in depth fell short of significance, most likely because of low power. Nearly half of unique spike-specific TCRs reportedly recognized epitopes outside regions mutated in the B.1.351 and B.1.1.7 variants. No day 14 peak-response samples were available, so repertoires were characterized only after the peak T cell response. Conclusions about previously exposed vaccinees are limited, since just five or six AZD1222 recipients were seropositive for SARS-CoV-2 at baseline. The vaccine-associated CD4 TCRs covered the entire spike protein, and the dominant responses fell in regions 160-218 and 743-854. Spike-specific TCR breadth and depth rose significantly after two AZD1222 doses compared with day 0 and with MenACWY recipients. Most participants were white British and females outnumbered males, and the authors suggested that clonal diversity may have been underestimated.

This specimen's time point label, interpreted: about 28 days (+/-7) after the second vaccine dose. AZD1222 recipients with second doses at about 4 weeks or about 12 weeks were pooled, because spike-specific TCR depth and breadth did not differ between schedules. Vaccinee samples were obtained from the UK trials COV001 and COV002, which included a single-blind randomized controlled phase 2/3 trial of AZD1222 (ChAdOx1 nCoV-19) in healthy adults. For TCRbeta chain sequencing, PBMC samples were collected from trial participants at day 0 and at day 28 after the second dose. According to the germline V gene, CDR1 reads SGHVS and CDR2 reads FQNEAQ. The CDR3 runs 19 residues from the cysteine to the phenylalanine. The sequence is cut down to CDR3 DNA, 57 bases in frame from base 1. Trimming accounts for 5 bases at V and 1 base at J, while the number of junction bases matched to no gene is 12. The CDR3 regions of human TCRbeta chains were subjected to immunosequencing. The paper's processing steps were these. Repertoire TCRs were matched against a reference library of SARS-CoV-2-specific TCRs generated with the MIRA antigen-specificity platform. Breadth meant the fraction of unique TCRs that were SARS-CoV-2-associated, whereas depth meant the fraction of total T cells that were SARS-CoV-2-associated. Using the MIRA data, each spike-specific TCR was assigned both to the spike region to which the TCR was reactive and to a CD4 or CD8 class. Log10-transformed breadth and depth values were compared by one-way ANOVA with Sidak's multiple comparisons tests. TCRdb took this table from immuneACCESS and kept in-frame rearrangements with V and J called. Such tables lack part of the clones; where checked against another copy, unresolved V genes explain under half of the gap, and the rest is unexplained. Clone size and V and J calls were adopted from that table, with D and trimming inferred from the DNA. This sample is represented by roughly 150,000 clones; about 89% of them were singletons. Of the sample, around 1.2% is held by the ten largest clones.

This specimen consisted of peripheral blood, obtained 28 days after the second AZD1222 dose. The chain is assembled from TRBV7-8 and TRBJ1-5; 12 of the junction bases match TRBD1. This TCR came from an adult who received the AZD1222 COVID-19 vaccine. The DNA sequence reads TGTGCCAGCAGCAAACGGGGGGACAGGGGGCTCTGGAGCAATCAGCCCCAGCATTTT. This is translated as CASSKRGDRGLWSNQPQHF.